Below are 21 T cell receptor beta chains sequenced from a single sample in a study of cytotoxic CD8 clonotypes in ibrutinib-treated CLL. Clones were read by immunoSEQ multiplex PCR, and TCRdb kept only the in-frame ones, dropping some. The sample holds about 86,000 clones, more than 70% seen once. Sequenced material: PBMCs, taken before ibrutinib treatment. Receptors originate from a human donor with chronic lymphocytic leukemia.

The chain couples TRBV7-6 to TRBJ2-5; D unclear. Germline V gene lookup returns CDR1 SGHVS and CDR2 FNYEAQ. The CDR3 length is 12 residues. V was pared by 4 bases and J by 0 bases, with 3 bases between. The CDR3 spells CASSSHQETQYF. CDR3 DNA: TGTGCCAGCAGCTCGCACCAAGAGACCCAGTACTTC.

The chain is built from TRBV7-2 and TRBJ2-7; D gene ambiguous. With 4 bases removed from V and 4 bases from J, the gap between germline ends came to 11 bases. The CDR3 sequence is 13 residues long. Germline V lookup: CDR1 SGHTA, CDR2 FQGNSA. CDR3 bases: TGTGCCAGCAGCTCCGGACCCAATTACGAGCAGTACTTC. Encoded protein: CASSSGPNYEQYF.

The CDR3 is CASSLALGRNTEAFF. Written as DNA, the CDR3 is TGTGCCAGCAGCTTGGCACTAGGCAGGAACACTGAAGCTTTCTTT. The rearrangement links TRBV5-4 to TRBJ1-1; D unresolved. V was shortened by 0 bases and J by 1 base, with 10 bases between the two germline ends. This CDR3 region has 15 residues. CDR1 SGHNT and CDR2 YYREEE come from the germline V gene (reference sequence). The whole variable domain, filled in from reference TRBV5-4 and TRBJ1-1, reads ETGVTQSPTHLIKTRGQQVTLRCSSQSGHNTVSWYQQALGQGPQFIFQYYREEENGRGNFPPRFSGLQFPNYSSELNVNALELDDSALYLCASSLALGRNTEAFFGQGTRLTVV.

Only one count was recorded for this clone. Here the CDR3 reads CASSLGTGYEQYF. Here the CDR3 DNA reads TGCGCCAGCAGCTTAGGGACAGGCTACGAGCAGTACTTC. The chain recombines TRBV5-1 with TRBJ2-7, with 8 bases aligning to TRBD1. The CDR3 has 13 residues. J gave up 3 bases and V 2 bases, and 1 base lay outside the gene matches. Germline loops: CDR1 SGHRS, CDR2 YFSETQ.

This clone rates as medium-sized. The chain joins TRBV6-1 to TRBJ2-7; 10 nucleotides match TRBD2. Germline V CDR1 and CDR2: MNHNS, SASEGT. There are 14 residues in the CDR3. Trimming removed 5 bases from V and 2 bases from J; junction bases left unmatched: 3. CDR3 region: CASSLAGETYEQYF. CDR3 bases: TGTGCCAGCAGTCTAGCGGGGGAGACCTACGAGCAGTACTTC.

This clone was detected once. The rearrangement links TRBV10-1 to TRBJ2-7; D call uncertain. Germline V gives CDR1 WNHNN, CDR2 SYGVQD (reference sequence). The CDR3 runs 16 residues. V lost 7 bases to trimming and J lost 2 bases, with 21 bases between them. The DNA of the CDR3 is TGCGCCAGCACCTTCGGGCTCTCCTACCCCCCCTACGAGCAGTACTTC. Translated: CASTFGLSYPPYEQYF.

This clone came up once. The genes are TRBV5-5 and TRBJ2-3, with 10 bases aligning to TRBD2. Germline CDR1 reads SGHKS; CDR2 reads YYEKEE (reference sequence). This CDR3 has 15 residues. With 0 bases clipped from V and 4 bases from J, the junction kept 2 bases outside the gene matches. CDR3 bases: TGTGCCAGCAGCTTGGCTAGCGGGAGCGCAGATACGCAGTATTTT. Translation: CASSLASGSADTQYF.

The chain employs TRBV2 and TRBJ2-5, with 7 positions matching TRBD2. Germline V lookup: CDR1 SNHLY, CDR2 FYNNEI. Trimming took 4 bases from V and 7 from J; bases not matched to a gene: 6. This CDR3 has 13 residues. The CDR3 nucleotides are TGTGCCAGCAGTGCCGAGCGGGAAGCGACCCAGTACTTC. This translates into CASSAEREATQYF. Variable domain in full (rest from reference TRBV2 and TRBJ2-5): EPEVTQTPSHQVTQMGQEVILRCVPISNHLYFYWYRQILGQKVEFLVSFYNNEISEKSEIFDDQFSVERPDGSNFTLKIRSTKLEDSAMYFCASSAEREATQYFGPGTRLLVL.

This sequence joins TRBV29-1 and TRBJ1-1, with a possible D match to TRBD1 (5 bases). Germline lookup yields CDR1 SQVTM and CDR2 ANQGSEA. The CDR3 contains 13 residues. Deletions cut 3 bases from V and 3 bases from J, with 11 bases between. In DNA form, the CDR3 reads TGCAGCGTTGATTACGGGGACTACACTGAAGCTTTCTTT. As protein: CSVDYGDYTEAFF.

V is TRBV5-1 and J is TRBJ2-7; D call uncertain. CDR1 is SGHRS, CDR2 YFSETQ, per germline. Trimming stripped 0 bases from V and 2 bases from J, with 15 bases between. The CDR3 is 16 amino acids. Here the CDR3 DNA reads TGCGCCAGCAGCTTGGCCAAATCACAGCCAACCTACGAGCAGTACTTC. This sequence encodes CASSLAKSQPTYEQYF.

The V gene is TRBV10-1, the J gene TRBJ2-7; 7 bases fit TRBD1. Germline V gene data show CDR1 as WNHNN and CDR2 as SYGVQD (reference sequence). Trimming at V came to 6 bases and at J to 3 bases, leaving 14 bases not matched to a gene. The CDR3 is 16 amino acids. CDR3 coding DNA: TGCGCCAGCAGCACCTCAACAGGGGAAGACTTCTACGAGCAGTACTTC. This encodes CASSTSTGEDFYEQYF.

The table lists this clone with a count of one. The chain is built from TRBV6-5 and TRBJ2-1; TRBD1 might be the D (6 bases). The ends were cut back, 2 bases at V and 5 bases at J, with 7 bases in the middle. The germline V gene has CDR1 MNHEY and CDR2 SVGAGI. The CDR3 totals 13 residues. Here the CDR3 reads CASSYAGDNEQFF. The CDR3 DNA is TGTGCCAGCAGTTACGCAGGGGACAATGAGCAGTTCTTC.

The rearrangement links TRBV28 to TRBJ1-2, with 7 bases lining up with TRBD1. Germline CDR1 reads MDHEN; CDR2 reads SYDVKM. Losses at the gene ends were 7 bases for V and 5 bases for J; bases not matched to a gene: 19. The CDR3 runs 17 residues. Written as DNA, the CDR3 is TGTGCCAGCACCCAACGTTCCCCGGGACAGAGGAAATATGGCTACACCTTC. Protein product: CASTQRSPGQRKYGYTF.

The chain carries TRBV7-9 and TRBJ1-4; TRBD1 is a possible D gene (5 bases). The V gene lost 2 bases and the J gene lost 1 base, with 8 bases spanning the gap. CDR3 length equals 15 residues. In germline, CDR1 is SEHNR, CDR2 FQNEAQ (reference sequence). CDR3 sequence: CASSLLTETNEKLFF. The CDR3 region has the DNA TGTGCCAGCAGCTTACTGACAGAAACTAATGAAAAACTGTTTTTT.

J is TRBJ2-7 and V is TRBV7-2, with TRBD1 identical over 8 bases. The germline V gene has CDR1 SGHTA and CDR2 FQGNSA. Trimming cost V 2 bases and J 5 bases; bases outside gene matches: 11. CDR3 length equals 16 residues. The CDR3 nucleotides are TGTGCCAGCAGCTTAAACTCATTCAGGGGGCGCGACGAGCAGTACTTC. This encodes CASSLNSFRGRDEQYF.

This clone was counted a single time. The gene calls are TRBV5-1 and TRBJ1-1; D not certain. Per germline, CDR1 SGHRS and CDR2 YFSETQ. Deletions cut 1 base from V and 0 bases from J, with 10 bases between. CDR3 length equals 15 residues. The CDR3 region has the DNA TGCGCCAGCAGCTTGTTATCCGATATGAACACTGAAGCTTTCTTT. Translated, it gives CASSLLSDMNTEAFF.

This chain joins TRBV2 and TRBJ1-1, with D hard to call. The germline V gene has CDR1 SNHLY and CDR2 FYNNEI. This CDR3 spans 12 amino acids. The CDR3, as DNA: TGTGGGGCGGAAGGGAGAGGCACTGAAGCTTTCTTT. It specifies CGAEGRGTEAFF. Combining the CDR3 with reference TRBV2 and TRBJ1-1 gives the whole variable domain EPEVTQTPSHQVTQMGQEVILRCVPISNHLYFYWYRQILGQKVEFLVSFYNNEISEKSEIFDDQFSVERPDGSNFTLKIRSTKLEDSAMYFCGAEGRGTEAFFGQGTRLTVV.

V gene TRBV19 combines with J gene TRBJ2-5; the match to TRBD2 covers 7 bases. With V trimmed by 0 bases and J by 4 bases, 8 bases remained unmatched. CDR1 is LNHDA and CDR2 is SQIVND in the germline V gene (reference sequence). This CDR3 spans 16 amino acids. CDR3 protein: CASSIDLREGGETQYF. CDR3 in DNA: TGTGCCAGTAGTATAGATCTGAGGGAGGGTGGAGAGACCCAGTACTTC.

J is TRBJ1-2 and V is TRBV19; TRBD1 agrees at 10 bases. V gave up 8 bases and J gave up 2 bases; unmatched junction bases: 8. The CDR3 has 15 residues. CDR1 and CDR2 from the germline V gene are LNHDA and SQIVND (reference sequence). CDR3 sequence reads: CASGGQGKLNYGYTF. CDR3 nucleotide sequence: TGTGCCAGTGGGGGACAGGGGAAGTTGAACTATGGCTACACCTTC.

The rearrangement joins TRBV6-7 to TRBJ2-6; 7 positions match TRBD1. TRBV6-7 is reported as an ORF; its role is uncertain. Unmatched junction bases numbered 7, after V lost 2 bases and J lost 0 bases. The CDR3 covers 18 residues. This chain's CDR3 is CASSYGARGSSGANVLTF. CDR3 coding DNA: TGTGCCAGCAGTTACGGGGCCAGGGGGAGCTCTGGGGCCAACGTCCTGACTTTC.

The gene calls are TRBV15 and TRBJ1-5; D unclear. The length of the CDR3 is 14 residues. In germline, CDR1 is LNHNV, CDR2 YYDKDF (reference sequence). Trimming pared 4 bases from V and 5 bases from J, leaving 12 bases between. CDR3 residues: CATSIGNLDQPQHF. The DNA of the CDR3 is TGTGCCACCAGCATCGGGAATCTGGATCAGCCCCAGCATTTT.